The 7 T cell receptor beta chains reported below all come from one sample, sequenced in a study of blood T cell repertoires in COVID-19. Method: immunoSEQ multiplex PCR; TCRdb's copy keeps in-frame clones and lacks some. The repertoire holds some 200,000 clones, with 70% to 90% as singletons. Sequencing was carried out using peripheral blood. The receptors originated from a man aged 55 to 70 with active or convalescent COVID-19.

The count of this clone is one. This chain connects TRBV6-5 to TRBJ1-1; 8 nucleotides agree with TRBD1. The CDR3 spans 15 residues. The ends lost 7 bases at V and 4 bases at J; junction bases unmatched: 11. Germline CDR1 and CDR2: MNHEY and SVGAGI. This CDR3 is CASTLNRGSGTEAFF. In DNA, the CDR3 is TGTGCCAGCACCCTGAACAGGGGGTCAGGCACTGAAGCTTTCTTT.

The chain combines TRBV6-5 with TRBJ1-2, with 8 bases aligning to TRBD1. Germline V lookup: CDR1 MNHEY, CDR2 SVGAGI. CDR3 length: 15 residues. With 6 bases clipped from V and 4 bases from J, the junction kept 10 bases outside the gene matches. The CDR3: CASSAGGSLLYGYTF. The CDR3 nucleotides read TGTGCCAGCAGCGCAGGGGGCTCTTTACTCTATGGCTACACCTTC.

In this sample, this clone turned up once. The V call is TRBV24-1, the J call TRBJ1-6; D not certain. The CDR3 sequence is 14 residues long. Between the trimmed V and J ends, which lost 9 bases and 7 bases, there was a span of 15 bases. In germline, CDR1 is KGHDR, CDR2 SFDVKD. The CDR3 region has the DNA TGTGCCACCTCTCCTGTAGCTAGGAATTCACCCCTCCACTTT. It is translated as CATSPVARNSPLHF.

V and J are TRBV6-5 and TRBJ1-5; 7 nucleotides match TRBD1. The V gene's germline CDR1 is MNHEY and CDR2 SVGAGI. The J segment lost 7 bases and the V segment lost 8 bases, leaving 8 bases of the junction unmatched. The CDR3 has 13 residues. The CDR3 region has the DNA TGTGCCAGCCACTTTACAGGGGAACAGCCCCAGCATTTT. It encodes CASHFTGEQPQHF.

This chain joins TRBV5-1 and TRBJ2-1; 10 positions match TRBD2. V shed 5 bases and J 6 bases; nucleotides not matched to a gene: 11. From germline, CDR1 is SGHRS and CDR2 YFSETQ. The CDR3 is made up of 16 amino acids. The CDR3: CASRQLAGGMSNEQFF. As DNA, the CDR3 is TGCGCCAGCAGACAATTAGCGGGGGGAATGAGCAATGAGCAGTTCTTC.

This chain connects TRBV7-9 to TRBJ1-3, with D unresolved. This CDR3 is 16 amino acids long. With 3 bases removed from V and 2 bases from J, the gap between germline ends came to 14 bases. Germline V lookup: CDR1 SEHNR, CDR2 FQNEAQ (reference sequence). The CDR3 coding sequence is TGTGCCAGCAGCTTCCGACCCGGAGGGACTGGAAACACCATATATTTT. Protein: CASSFRPGGTGNTIYF. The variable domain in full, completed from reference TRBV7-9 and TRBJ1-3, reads DTGVSQNPRHKITKRGQNVTFRCDPISEHNRLYWYRQTLGQGPEFLTYFQNEAQLEKSRLLSDRFSAERPKGSFSTLEIQRTEQGDSAMYLCASSFRPGGTGNTIYFGEGSWLTVV.

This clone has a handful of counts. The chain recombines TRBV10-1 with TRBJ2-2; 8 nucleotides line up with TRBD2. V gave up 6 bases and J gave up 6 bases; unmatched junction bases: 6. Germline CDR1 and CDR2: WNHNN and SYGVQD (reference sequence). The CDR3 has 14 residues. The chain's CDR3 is CASRPGGAAGELFF. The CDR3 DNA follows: TGCGCCAGCAGACCCGGGGGGGCCGCCGGGGAGCTGTTTTTT.